Sequencing of this T cell receptor beta chain was carried out in a study of blood T cell repertoires in COVID-19. Authors' data handling: Estimation of nucleated cell counts was performed using reference gene primer amplification. Sequencing was performed with immunoSEQ multiplex PCR; in TCRdb, only in-frame clones are kept and a portion is missing. V, J and clone size were drawn from that table, and D and trimming were deduced from the DNA. The data hold 200,000 to 250,000 clones, with about four fifths observed a single time. Unmatched junction bases numbered 18, after V lost 3 bases and J lost 10 bases. This CDR3 has 18 amino acids. Residents of under 25 US areas, aged roughly 18 to 95 years, made up the participants. During the 2 weeks before they entered the study, exposed participants had met someone with a PCR-confirmed or clinician-diagnosed COVID-19 case. This clone was observed a few times.

Specimen: PBMCs or T cells enriched from blood (not recorded which). This chain joins TRBV23-1 and TRBJ2-2, with 9 bases lining up with TRBD2. TRBV23-1 is treated as an ORF (open reading frame) with a function not yet certain. This TCR derives from a woman in her fifties or sixties who had been exposed to COVID-19. CDR3 loop: CASSHPPIAGARVEELFF. CDR3 DNA sequence: TGCGCCAGCAGTCACCCCCCGATAGCGGGGGCCCGGGTAGAGGAGCTGTTTTTT.